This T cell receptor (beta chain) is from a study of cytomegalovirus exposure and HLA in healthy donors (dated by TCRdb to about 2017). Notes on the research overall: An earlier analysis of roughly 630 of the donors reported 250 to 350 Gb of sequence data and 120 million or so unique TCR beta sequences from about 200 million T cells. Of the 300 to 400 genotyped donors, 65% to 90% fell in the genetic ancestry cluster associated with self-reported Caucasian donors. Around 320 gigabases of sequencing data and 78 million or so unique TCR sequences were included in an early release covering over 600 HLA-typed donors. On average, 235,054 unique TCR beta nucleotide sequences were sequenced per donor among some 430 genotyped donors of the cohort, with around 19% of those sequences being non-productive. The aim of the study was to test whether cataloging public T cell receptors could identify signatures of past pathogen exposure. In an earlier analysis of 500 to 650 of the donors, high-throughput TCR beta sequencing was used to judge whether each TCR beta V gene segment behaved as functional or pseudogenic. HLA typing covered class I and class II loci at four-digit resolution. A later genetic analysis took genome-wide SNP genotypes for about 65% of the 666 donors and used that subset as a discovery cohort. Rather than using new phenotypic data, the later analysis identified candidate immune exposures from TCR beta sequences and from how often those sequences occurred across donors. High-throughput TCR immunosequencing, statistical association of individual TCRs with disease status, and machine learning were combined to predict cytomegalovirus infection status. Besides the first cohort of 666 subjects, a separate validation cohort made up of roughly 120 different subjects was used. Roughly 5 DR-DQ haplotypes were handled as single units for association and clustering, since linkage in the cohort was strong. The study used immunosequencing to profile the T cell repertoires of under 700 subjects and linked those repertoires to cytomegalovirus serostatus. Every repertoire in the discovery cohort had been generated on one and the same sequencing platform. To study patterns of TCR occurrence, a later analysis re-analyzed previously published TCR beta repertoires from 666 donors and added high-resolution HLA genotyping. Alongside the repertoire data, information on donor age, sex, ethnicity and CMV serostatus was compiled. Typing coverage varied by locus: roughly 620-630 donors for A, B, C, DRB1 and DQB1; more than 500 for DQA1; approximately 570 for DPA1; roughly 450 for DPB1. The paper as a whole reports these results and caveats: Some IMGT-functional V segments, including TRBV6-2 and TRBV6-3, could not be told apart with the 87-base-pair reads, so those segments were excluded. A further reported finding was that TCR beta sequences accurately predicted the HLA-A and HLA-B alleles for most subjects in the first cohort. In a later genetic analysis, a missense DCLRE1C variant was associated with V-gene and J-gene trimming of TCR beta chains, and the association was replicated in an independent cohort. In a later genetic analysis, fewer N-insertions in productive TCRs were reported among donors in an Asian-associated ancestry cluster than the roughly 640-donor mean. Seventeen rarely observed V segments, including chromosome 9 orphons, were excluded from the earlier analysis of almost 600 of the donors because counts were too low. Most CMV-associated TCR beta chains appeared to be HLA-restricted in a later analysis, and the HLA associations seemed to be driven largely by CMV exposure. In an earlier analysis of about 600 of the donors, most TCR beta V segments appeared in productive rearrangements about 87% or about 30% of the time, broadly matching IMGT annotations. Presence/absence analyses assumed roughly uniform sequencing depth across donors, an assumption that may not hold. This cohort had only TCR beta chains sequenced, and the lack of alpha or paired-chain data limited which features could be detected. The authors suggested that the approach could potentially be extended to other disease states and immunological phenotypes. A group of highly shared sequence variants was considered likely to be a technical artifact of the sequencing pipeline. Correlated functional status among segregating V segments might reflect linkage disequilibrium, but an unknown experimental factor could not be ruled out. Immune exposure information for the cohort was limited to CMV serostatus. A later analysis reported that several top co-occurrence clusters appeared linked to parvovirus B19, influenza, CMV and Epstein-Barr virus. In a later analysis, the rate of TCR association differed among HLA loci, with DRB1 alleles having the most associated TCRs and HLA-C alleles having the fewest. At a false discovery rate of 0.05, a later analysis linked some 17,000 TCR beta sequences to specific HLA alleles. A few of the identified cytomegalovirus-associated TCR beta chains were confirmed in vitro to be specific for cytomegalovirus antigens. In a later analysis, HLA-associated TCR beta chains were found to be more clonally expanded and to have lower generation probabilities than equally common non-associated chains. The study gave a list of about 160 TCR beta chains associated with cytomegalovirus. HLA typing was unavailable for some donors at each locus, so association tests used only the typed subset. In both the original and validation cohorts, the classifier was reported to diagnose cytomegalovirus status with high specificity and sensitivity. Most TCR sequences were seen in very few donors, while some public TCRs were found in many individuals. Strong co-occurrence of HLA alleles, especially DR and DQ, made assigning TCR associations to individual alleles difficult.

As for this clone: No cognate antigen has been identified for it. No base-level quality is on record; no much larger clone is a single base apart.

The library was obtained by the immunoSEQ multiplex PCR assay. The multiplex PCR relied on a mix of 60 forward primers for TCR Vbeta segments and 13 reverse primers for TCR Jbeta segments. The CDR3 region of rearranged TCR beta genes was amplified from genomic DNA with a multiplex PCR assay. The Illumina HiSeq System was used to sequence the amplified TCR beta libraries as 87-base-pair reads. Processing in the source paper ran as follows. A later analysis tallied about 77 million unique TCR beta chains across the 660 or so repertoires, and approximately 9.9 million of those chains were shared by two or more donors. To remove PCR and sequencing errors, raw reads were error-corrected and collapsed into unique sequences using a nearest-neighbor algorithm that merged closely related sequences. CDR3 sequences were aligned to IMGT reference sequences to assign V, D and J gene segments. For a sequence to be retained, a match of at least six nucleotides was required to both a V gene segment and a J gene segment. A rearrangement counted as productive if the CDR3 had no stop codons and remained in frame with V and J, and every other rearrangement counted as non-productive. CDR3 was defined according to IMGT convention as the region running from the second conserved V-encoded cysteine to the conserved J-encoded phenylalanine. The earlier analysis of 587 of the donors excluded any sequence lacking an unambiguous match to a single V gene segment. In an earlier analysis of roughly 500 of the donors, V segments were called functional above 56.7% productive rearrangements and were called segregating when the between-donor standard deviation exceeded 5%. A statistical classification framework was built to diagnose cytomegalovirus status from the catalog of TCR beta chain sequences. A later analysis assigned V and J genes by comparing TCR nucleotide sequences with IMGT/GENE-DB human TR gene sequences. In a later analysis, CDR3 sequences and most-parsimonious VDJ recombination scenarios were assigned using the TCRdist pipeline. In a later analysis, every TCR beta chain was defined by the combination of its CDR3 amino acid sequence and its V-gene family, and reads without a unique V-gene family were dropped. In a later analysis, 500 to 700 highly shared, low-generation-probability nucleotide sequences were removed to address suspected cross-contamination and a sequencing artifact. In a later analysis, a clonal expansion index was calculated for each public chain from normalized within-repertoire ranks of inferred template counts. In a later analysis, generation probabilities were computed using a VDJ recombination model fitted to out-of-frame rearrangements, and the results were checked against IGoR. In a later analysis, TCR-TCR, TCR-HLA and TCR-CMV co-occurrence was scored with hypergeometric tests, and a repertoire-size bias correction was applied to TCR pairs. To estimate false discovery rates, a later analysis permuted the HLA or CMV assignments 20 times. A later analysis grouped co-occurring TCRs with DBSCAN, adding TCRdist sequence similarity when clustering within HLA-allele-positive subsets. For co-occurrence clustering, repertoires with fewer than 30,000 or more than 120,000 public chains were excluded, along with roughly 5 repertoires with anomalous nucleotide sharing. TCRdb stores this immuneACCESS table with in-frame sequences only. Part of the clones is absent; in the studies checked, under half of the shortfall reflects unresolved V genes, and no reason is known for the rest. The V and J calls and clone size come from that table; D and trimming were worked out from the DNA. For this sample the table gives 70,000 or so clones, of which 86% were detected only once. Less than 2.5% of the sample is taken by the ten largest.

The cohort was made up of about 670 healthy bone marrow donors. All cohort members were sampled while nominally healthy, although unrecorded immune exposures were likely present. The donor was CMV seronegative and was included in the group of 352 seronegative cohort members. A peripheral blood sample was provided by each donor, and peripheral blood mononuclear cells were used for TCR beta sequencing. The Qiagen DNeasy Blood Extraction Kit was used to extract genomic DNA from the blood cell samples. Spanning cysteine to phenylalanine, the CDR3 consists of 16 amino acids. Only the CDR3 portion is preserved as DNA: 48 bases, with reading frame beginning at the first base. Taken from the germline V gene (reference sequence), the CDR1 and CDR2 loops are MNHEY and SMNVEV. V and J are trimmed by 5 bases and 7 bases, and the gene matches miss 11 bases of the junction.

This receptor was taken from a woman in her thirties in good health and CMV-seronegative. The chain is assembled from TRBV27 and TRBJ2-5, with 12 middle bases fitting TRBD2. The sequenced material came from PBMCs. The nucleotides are TGTGCCAGCAGTAGAGCCGGGACTAGCGGGCAGGTGACCCAGTACTTC. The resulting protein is CASSRAGTSGQVTQYF.